One sample yielded the 21 T cell receptor beta chains listed below, sequenced in a study of radiotherapy plus CTLA-4 blockade in lung cancer. Clones were sequenced by immunoSEQ multiplex PCR, and TCRdb holds only the in-frame ones, with some missing. The data hold about 80,000 clones, with 78% observed a single time. The source was peripheral blood, collected from a patient treated with radiotherapy plus ipilimumab. The receptors derive from a human donor with non-small cell lung cancer whose response to radiotherapy plus ipilimumab could not be evaluated. Some clones in this sample may be carry-over from other donors' samples.

V gene TRBV28 combines with J gene TRBJ1-4; weak D call: TRBD1 (5 bases). Trimming took off 1 base at V and 13 bases at J, with 10 bases between the two ends. Germline values: CDR1 MDHEN, CDR2 SYDVKM. The CDR3 sequence is 12 residues long. The CDR3 DNA reads as TGTGCCAGCAGTTTATCCGGGACTCGACTGTTTTTT. Amino acids: CASSLSGTRLFF.

The genes are TRBV4-1 and TRBJ1-1; D is undetermined. Trimming left V 2 bases short and J 4 bases short, with 8 bases between. The CDR3 sequence is 13 residues long. Germline values: CDR1 MGHRA, CDR2 YSYEKL. The CDR3 loop is CASSQWEGTEAFF. As DNA, the CDR3 is TGCGCCAGCAGCCAATGGGAGGGCACTGAAGCTTTCTTT.

This rearrangement joins TRBV4-1 to TRBJ2-2; perhaps TRBD1 as D (6 bases). V lost 5 bases, J lost 6 bases, and 16 bases lay in between. The CDR3 is 15 residues long. The germline CDR1 and CDR2 sequences are MGHRA and YSYEKL. The CDR3 bases are TGCGCCAGCAGCACACGGGACAAGGGGGCCGGGGAGCTGTTTTTT. Amino acids: CASSTRDKGAGELFF.

The genes are TRBV7-2 and TRBJ2-3, with D unclear. Trimming pared 9 bases from V and 7 bases from J, leaving 14 bases between. The CDR3 is made up of 12 amino acids. The germline CDR1 and CDR2 sequences are SGHTA and FQGNSA. Written as DNA, the CDR3 is TGTGCCAGTACGTCCTTAGCAAATACGCAGTATTTT. Translated: CASTSLANTQYF.

This chain joins TRBV27 and TRBJ2-2; 7 bases are a match to TRBD2. J was trimmed by 8 bases and V by 4 bases; bases with no gene match: 10. CDR3 length: 15 residues. Per the germline V gene, CDR1 is MNHEY and CDR2 is SMNVEV (reference sequence). The CDR3 sequence: CASSSTSIYMGELFF. The CDR3 DNA follows: TGTGCCAGCAGTTCGACTAGCATATACATGGGGGAGCTGTTTTTT.

DNA for the CDR3: TGTGCCAGCAACTCACAGAGCTCCTATAATTCACCCCTCCACTTT. It translates to CASNSQSSYNSPLHF. The chain uses TRBV2 and TRBJ1-6; the D is unclear. The CDR3 consists of 15 residues. CDR1 is SNHLY, CDR2 FYNNEI, per germline. Trimming removed 7 bases at V and 0 bases at J, with 10 bases between.

The chain links TRBV7-6 to TRBJ2-1; 7 bases fit TRBD1. The V gene's germline CDR1 is SGHVS and CDR2 FNYEAQ. There are 15 residues in the CDR3. The V segment lost 1 base and the J segment 1 base; nucleotides outside the gene matches: 1. This chain's CDR3 is CASSLGQGSYNEQFF. CDR3 coding DNA: TGTGCCAGCAGCTTAGGACAGGGTTCCTACAATGAGCAGTTCTTC.

The CDR3 region is CASSPGGADPNQKLFF. In nucleotides, the CDR3 is TGTGCCAGCAGCCCCGGGGGGGCGGACCCGAATCAAAAACTGTTTTTT. The chain links TRBV5-4 to TRBJ1-4; D is perhaps TRBD1 (6 bases). Trimming shortened V by 4 bases and J by 9 bases, and 22 bases separated the two germline ends. Germline assignment: CDR1 SGHNT and CDR2 YYREEE (reference sequence). The CDR3 sequence is 16 residues long.

The chain joins TRBV6-5 to TRBJ1-5, with D maybe TRBD1 (5 bases). CDR3 length equals 13 residues. The germline V and J ends were trimmed by 2 bases and 6 bases, with 8 bases remaining between them. Germline-derived CDR1 and CDR2 are MNHEY and SVGAGI. CDR3 sequence: CASSYGATQPQHF. The CDR3 DNA sequence: TGTGCCAGCAGTTACGGGGCCACTCAGCCCCAGCATTTT.

The V and J genes are TRBV28 and TRBJ1-2; 9 nucleotides align to TRBD1. The CDR3 is 17 residues long. Germline trimming cut 5 bases from V and 0 bases from J; bases unmatched to any gene: 10. Germline V gives CDR1 MDHEN, CDR2 SYDVKM. The CDR3 here is CASSSPGQGPTNYGYTF. As DNA, the CDR3 is TGTGCCAGCAGTAGCCCGGGACAGGGACCCACTAACTATGGCTACACCTTC.

The chain joins TRBV5-4 to TRBJ2-2, with D perhaps matching TRBD1 (6 bases). The CDR3 consists of 14 residues. In germline, CDR1 is SGHNT, CDR2 YYREEE (reference sequence). Between the trimmed V and J ends, which lost 1 base and 6 bases, there was a span of 10 bases. In nucleotides, the CDR3 is TGTGCCAGCAGCTTGCGCACAGGGCCCGGGGAGCTGTTTTTT. This gives the protein CASSLRTGPGELFF.

The chain employs TRBV18 and TRBJ2-3; D is possibly TRBD2 (6 bases). CDR3 length: 15 amino acids. Looked up from germline, CDR1 is KGHSH and CDR2 is LQKENI. Trimming removed 3 bases from V and 0 bases from J, with 10 bases in between. The CDR3 sequence: CASSPQRGSTDTQYF. In DNA, the CDR3 is TGTGCCAGCTCACCTCAACGGGGGAGCACAGATACGCAGTATTTT.

This clone appeared a few times. This CDR3 reads CASSLLTGEADTQYF. CDR3 bases: TGTGCCAGCAGTTTACTAACAGGGGAGGCAGATACGCAGTATTTT. V and J are TRBV27 and TRBJ2-3; the D gene is possibly TRBD1 (7 bases). The CDR3 length is 15 residues. The V and J ends lost 2 bases and 4 bases respectively, with 13 bases between them. The germline CDR1 and CDR2 sequences are MNHEY and SMNVEV (reference sequence).

V is TRBV7-2 and J is TRBJ2-5, with D perhaps matching TRBD2 (7 bases). This CDR3 has 15 residues. V was shortened by 2 bases and J by 3 bases, with 13 bases between the two germline ends. Per germline, CDR1 SGHTA and CDR2 FQGNSA. CDR3 nucleotides: TGTGCCAGCAGCTTAAATGGGGGGGGCGAAGAGACCCAGTACTTC. This encodes CASSLNGGGEETQYF.

This clone was recorded once. The chain has TRBV4-2 and TRBJ2-1; a weak D match, TRBD2 (6 bases). CDR1 LGHNA and CDR2 YNFKEQ come from the germline V gene. The ends were cut back, 3 bases at V and 5 bases at J, with 11 bases in the middle. The CDR3 runs to 14 residues. The chain's CDR3 is CASSHRDSNNEQFF. DNA of the CDR3: TGTGCCAGCAGCCATCGGGACTCGAACAATGAGCAGTTCTTC.

This chain connects TRBV4-3 to TRBJ1-2; D is perhaps TRBD1 (6 bases). CDR1 and CDR2 from the germline V gene are LGHNA and YSLEER. CDR3 length: 15 residues. V was trimmed by 0 bases and J by 4 bases, leaving 12 bases between them. Here the CDR3 reads CASSQDVGRGYGYTF. DNA of the CDR3: TGCGCCAGCAGCCAAGATGTCGGCAGGGGCTATGGCTACACCTTC.

This clone turned up a few times. The chain couples TRBV10-3 to TRBJ1-2; maybe TRBD1 (5 bases). Germline assignment: CDR1 ENHRY and CDR2 SYGVKD. This CDR3 contains 14 residues. V dropped 0 bases and J dropped 3 bases, with 8 bases sitting between them. The CDR3 loop is CAISESTEDYGYTF. The CDR3 DNA reads as TGTGCCATCAGTGAGTCGACAGAGGACTATGGCTACACCTTC.

The rearrangement uses TRBV4-1 and TRBJ2-2, with unresolved D. This CDR3 has 17 amino acids. Germline assignment: CDR1 MGHRA and CDR2 YSYEKL. The V end was cut by 1 base, the J end by 4 bases, with 16 bases between. The CDR3 sequence is CASSQGRILGTTGELFF. CDR3 nucleotides: TGCGCCAGCAGCCAAGGAAGAATCCTCGGTACCACCGGGGAGCTGTTTTTT.

This clone was observed a handful of times. This rearrangement joins TRBV5-1 to TRBJ1-3; tentatively, D is TRBD1 (5 bases). Germline V lookup: CDR1 SGHRS, CDR2 YFSETQ. CDR3 length equals 13 residues. Deletions cut 4 bases from V and 6 bases from J, with 11 bases between. This CDR3 reads CASSPGGTNTIYF. The CDR3 DNA reads TGCGCCAGCAGCCCGGGAGGGACAAACACCATATATTTT.

V usage is TRBV9 and J usage is TRBJ1-4; 10 nucleotides line up with TRBD1. The CDR3 loop spans 19 amino acids. V was clipped by 2 bases and J by 7 bases; unmatched bases: 17. Germline V CDR1 and CDR2: SGDLS, YYNGEE. CDR3 sequence reads: CASSVSGETGGGLSEKLFF. The CDR3 coding sequence is TGTGCCAGCAGCGTCTCGGGCGAGACAGGGGGCGGCCTCAGTGAAAAACTGTTTTTT.

This clone was detected only a few times. This sequence joins TRBV5-6 and TRBJ1-2; TRBD1 is a possible D gene (5 bases). CDR3 length equals 13 residues. CDR1 SGHDT and CDR2 YYEEEE come from the germline V gene. Trimming cost V 4 bases and J 4 bases, with 11 bases left between them. The CDR3 DNA is TGTGCCAGCAGCCCCGGGGGGTCCTATGGCTACACCTTC. As protein: CASSPGGSYGYTF. Full variable domain (outside the CDR3, taken from reference TRBV5-6 and TRBJ1-2): DAGVTQSPTHLIKTRGQQVTLRCSPKSGHDTVSWYQQALGQGPQFIFQYYEEEERQRGNFPDRFSGHQFPNYSSELNVNALLLGDSALYLCASSPGGSYGYTFGSGTRLTVV.